Below, 19 T cell receptor beta chains from the same sample are listed, as sequenced in a study of T cell changes during pregnancy in multiple sclerosis. Produced via immunoSEQ multiplex PCR; TCRdb's table is partial and in-frame only. In the table there are around 70,000 clones, roughly 90% of which are singletons. The sample was peripheral blood, taken in the second trimester of pregnancy. These receptors were obtained from a female donor with multiple sclerosis, enrolled in a pregnancy study.

The rearrangement uses TRBV11-2 and TRBJ2-5; D is undetermined. CDR1 and CDR2 (germline): SGHAT, FQNNGV. V lost 5 bases, J lost 1 base, and 14 bases lay in between. The CDR3 has 15 residues. The CDR3 spells CASSGLGTIQETQYF. Written as DNA, the CDR3 is TGTGCCAGCAGCGGGTTGGGCACAATCCAAGAGACCCAGTACTTC.

The gene calls are TRBV9 and TRBJ1-1, with a possible D match to TRBD1 (6 bases). The CDR3 runs to 16 residues. The ends were cut back, 0 bases at V and 3 bases at J, with 15 bases in the middle. CDR1 and CDR2 from the germline V gene are SGDLS and YYNGEE. This chain's CDR3 is CASSVGLREGDTEAFF. Written as DNA, the CDR3 is TGTGCCAGCAGCGTAGGTCTCCGAGAGGGGGACACTGAAGCTTTCTTT. The entire variable domain, with the rest obtained from reference TRBV9 and TRBJ1-1, is as follows: DSGVTQTPKHLITATGQRVTLRCSPRSGDLSVYWYQQSLDQGLQFLIQYYNGEERAKGNILERFSAQQFPDLHSELNLSSLELGDSALYFCASSVGLREGDTEAFFGQGTRLTVV.

The rearrangement uses TRBV7-9 and TRBJ2-7; 8 bases fit TRBD1. Germline V lookup: CDR1 SEHNR, CDR2 FQNEAQ (reference sequence). J was trimmed by 0 bases and V by 5 bases; bases with no gene match: 6. The CDR3 has 15 amino acids. The CDR3 coding sequence is TGTGCCAGCAGCCAGGTGGGACAGGACTCCTACGAGCAGTACTTC. Amino acids: CASSQVGQDSYEQYF.

This chain links TRBV5-4 with TRBJ2-1; possible D gene TRBD1, 6 bases. V lost 0 bases to trimming and J lost 8 bases, with 15 bases between them. The CDR3 length is 15 residues. The germline V gene encodes CDR1 SGHNT and CDR2 YYREEE (reference sequence). In DNA form, the CDR3 reads TGTGCCAGCAGCTTGGCCCTCAGCAGGGGCGATGAGCAGTTCTTC. Its translation: CASSLALSRGDEQFF.

This clone occurred once. The V gene is TRBV7-2, the J gene TRBJ1-4; 7 bases fit TRBD1. J was trimmed by 0 bases and V by 8 bases; bases with no gene match: 6. In germline, CDR1 is SGHTA, CDR2 FQGNSA. This CDR3 comprises 15 residues. CDR3 DNA: TGTGCCAGCTCGGGACAGCCTGCAACTAATGAAAAACTGTTTTTT. This translates into CASSGQPATNEKLFF. The entire variable domain, with the rest obtained from reference TRBV7-2 and TRBJ1-4, is as follows: GAGVSQSPSNKVTEKGKDVELRCDPISGHTALYWYRQSLGQGLEFLIYFQGNSAPDKSGLPSDRFSAERTGGSVSTLTIQRTQQEDSAVYLCASSGQPATNEKLFFGSGTQLSVL.

This CDR3 is CASSLVRQGVGTEAFF. The CDR3 coding sequence is TGCGCCAGCAGCTTGGTGCGGCAGGGGGTTGGCACTGAAGCTTTCTTT. The V and J genes are TRBV5-1 and TRBJ1-1; 7 bases align to TRBD1. CDR1 is SGHRS, CDR2 YFSETQ, per germline. The CDR3 contains 16 residues. Trimming cost V 0 bases and J 4 bases; bases outside gene matches: 9.

V gene TRBV4-3 combines with J gene TRBJ1-2; a weak D match, TRBD1 (6 bases). The V end was cut by 3 bases, the J end by 8 bases, with 19 bases between. Germline CDR1 reads LGHNA; CDR2 reads YSLEER. The CDR3 contains 15 residues. The CDR3 sequence is CASSHDQGPITGYTF. CDR3 DNA: TGCGCCAGCAGCCATGACCAGGGGCCGATTACCGGCTACACCTTC.

This chain links TRBV5-6 with TRBJ1-1, with D unresolved. The ends were cut back, 0 bases at V and 0 bases at J, with 3 bases in the middle. The CDR3 runs 13 residues. CDR1 is SGHDT, CDR2 YYEEEE, per germline. CDR3 residues: CASSLVMNTEAFF. For the CDR3, the DNA is TGTGCCAGCAGCTTGGTTATGAACACTGAAGCTTTCTTT.

This clone occurred once. The V and J genes are TRBV29-1 and TRBJ1-3; the D is unclear. The germline V gene has CDR1 SQVTM and CDR2 ANQGSEA. The CDR3 is 11 amino acids. V was pared by 6 bases and J by 6 bases, with 9 bases between. The CDR3 DNA sequence: TGCAGCGTCGAGGGCGAAAACACCATATATTTT. This sequence encodes CSVEGENTIYF.

The chain carries TRBV9 and TRBJ1-1; D remains ambiguous. Trimming stripped 3 bases from V and 3 bases from J, with 12 bases between. This CDR3 is 14 amino acids long. Germline V gene sequence: CDR1 SGDLS, CDR2 YYNGEE. The CDR3, as DNA: TGTGCCAGCAGCGCTCTGGAGGGCTACACTGAAGCTTTCTTT. Protein sequence: CASSALEGYTEAFF. Combining the CDR3 with reference TRBV9 and TRBJ1-1 gives the whole variable domain DSGVTQTPKHLITATGQRVTLRCSPRSGDLSVYWYQQSLDQGLQFLIQYYNGEERAKGNILERFSAQQFPDLHSELNLSSLELGDSALYFCASSALEGYTEAFFGQGTRLTVV.

The V and J genes are TRBV4-3 and TRBJ2-1, with D possibly matching TRBD1 (7 bases). Germline V gives CDR1 LGHNA, CDR2 YSLEER. The CDR3 is 21 residues long. V shed 1 base and J shed 4 bases, with 29 bases lying between them. The CDR3 sequence is CASSQGWGDGDSRTMYNEQFF. The CDR3 DNA is TGCGCCAGCAGCCAAGGATGGGGGGATGGGGACAGTCGGACTATGTACAATGAGCAGTTCTTC.

In nucleotides, the CDR3 is TGCGCCAGCAGCCAATTAACGGGAGAGAACACTGAAGCTTTCTTT. This encodes CASSQLTGENTEAFF. V is TRBV4-3 and J is TRBJ1-1; no definite D call. The length of the CDR3 is 15 residues. The V gene lost 2 bases and the J gene lost 1 base, with 11 bases spanning the gap. Germline V gives CDR1 LGHNA, CDR2 YSLEER.

The chain recombines TRBV27 with TRBJ1-6, with D perhaps matching TRBD1 (6 bases). The ends were cut back, 5 bases at V and 2 bases at J, with 10 bases in the middle. The CDR3 spans 15 residues. Germline loops: CDR1 MNHEY, CDR2 SMNVEV (reference sequence). CDR3 sequence reads: CASSKGGAYNSPLHF. DNA of the CDR3: TGTGCCAGCAGTAAGGGGGGGGCCTATAATTCACCCCTCCACTTT.

The rearrangement links TRBV28 to TRBJ2-6, with D tentatively TRBD2 (5 bases). The CDR3 loop spans 15 amino acids. Looked up from germline, CDR1 is MDHEN and CDR2 is SYDVKM. Trimming took 1 base from V and 1 from J, leaving 5 bases between them. CDR3 region: CASSLSGSGANVLTF. The CDR3 DNA is TGTGCCAGCAGTTTATCGGGGTCTGGGGCCAACGTCCTGACTTTC.

This clone was seen a single time. The chain links TRBV19 to TRBJ1-2; D gene uncertain. With 3 bases removed from V and 2 bases from J, the gap between germline ends came to 4 bases. The V gene's germline CDR1 is LNHDA and CDR2 SQIVND (reference sequence). This CDR3 has 12 residues. The CDR3 DNA is TGTGCCAGTAGTATCTACAACTATGGCTACACCTTC. Encoded protein: CASSIYNYGYTF.

Here the CDR3 DNA reads TGTGCCATCAGTGAGTCGGGGGGGGGCGCCCAGCCCCAGCATTTT. It is translated as CAISESGGGAQPQHF. This chain joins TRBV10-3 and TRBJ1-5, with D possibly matching TRBD1 (6 bases). V was clipped by 0 bases and J by 7 bases, with 13 bases between them. Germline CDR1 reads ENHRY; CDR2 reads SYGVKD. The CDR3 is 15 amino acids.

The chain couples TRBV6-1 to TRBJ1-4; D not resolved. CDR3 length: 15 residues. In germline, CDR1 is MNHNS, CDR2 SASEGT. With 0 bases removed from V and 5 bases from J, the gap between germline ends came to 10 bases. CDR3 region: CASSEARKQNEKLFF. The CDR3 DNA follows: TGTGCCAGCAGTGAAGCTCGGAAACAGAATGAAAAACTGTTTTTT.

This chain links TRBV15 with TRBJ1-5; 7 nucleotides match TRBD1. This CDR3 spans 15 amino acids. With 4 bases clipped from V and 7 bases from J, the junction kept 10 bases outside the gene matches. CDR1 is LNHNV, CDR2 YYDKDF, per germline (reference sequence). CDR3 sequence: CATSKGQSGGQPQHF. The DNA for the CDR3 is TGTGCCACCAGCAAGGGACAGTCTGGGGGGCAGCCCCAGCATTTT.

The chain uses TRBV7-2 and TRBJ2-7, with 9 bases fitting TRBD1. The CDR3 sequence is 15 residues long. In germline, CDR1 is SGHTA, CDR2 FQGNSA. V was pared by 0 bases and J by 5 bases, with 5 bases of the junction left unmatched. The CDR3 DNA is TGTGCCAGCAGCTTAGCACAGGGGGCAATCGACGAGCAGTACTTC. This codes for CASSLAQGAIDEQYF.